The 17 T cell receptor beta chains in this list originate from one sample, sequenced in a study of radiotherapy plus CTLA-4 blockade in lung cancer. Data came from immunoSEQ multiplex PCR; TCRdb stores just in-frame clones and leaves some out. The data hold some 66,000 clones, with about 83% observed a single time. This material consisted of peripheral blood, taken from a patient treated with radiotherapy plus ipilimumab. These receptors were taken from a human donor with non-small cell lung cancer who had a partial response to radiotherapy plus ipilimumab.

The chain is built from TRBV5-1 and TRBJ2-2; TRBD2 agrees at 14 bases. This CDR3 spans 15 amino acids. Germline V lookup: CDR1 SGHRS, CDR2 YFSETQ. J gave up 7 bases and V 3 bases, and 2 bases lay outside the gene matches. CDR3 DNA: TGCGCCAGCAGCTATGGGACTAGCGGGAGCGGGGAGCTGTTTTTT. It translates to CASSYGTSGSGELFF.

Only a few counts were recorded for this clone. The rearrangement uses TRBV15 and TRBJ1-1; D may be TRBD1 (5 bases). The CDR3 is 13 amino acids. Germline CDR1 is LNHNV and CDR2 is YYDKDF (reference sequence). Trimming cost V 0 bases and J 7 bases, with 9 bases left between them. The CDR3 DNA sequence: TGTGCCACCAGCAGAGAGATCAGGGTTGAAGCTTTCTTT. It translates to CATSREIRVEAFF.

The J gene is TRBJ1-2, the V gene TRBV6-6; no definite D call. The CDR3 consists of 16 residues. Germline V CDR1 and CDR2: MNHNY, SVGAGI (reference sequence). V lost 0 bases and J lost 5, with 16 bases in between. CDR3 bases: TGTGCCAGCAGTTACTCGAACAGTCCCCATTCTTATGGCTACACCTTC. Protein sequence: CASSYSNSPHSYGYTF.

V usage is TRBV19 and J usage is TRBJ2-7; 8 nucleotides agree with TRBD1. Germline trimming cut 5 bases from V and 2 bases from J; bases unmatched to any gene: 5. The CDR3 has 14 amino acids. Germline CDR1 is LNHDA and CDR2 is SQIVND (reference sequence). CDR3 in amino acids: CASSFGQGTYEQYF. As DNA, the CDR3 is TGTGCCAGTAGTTTCGGACAGGGAACCTACGAGCAGTACTTC.

This clone was seen just once. V and J are TRBV27 and TRBJ2-7; 8 bases match TRBD2. The V and J ends lost 0 bases and 2 bases, in that order; junction bases with no gene match: 0. Germline V lookup: CDR1 MNHEY, CDR2 SMNVEV (reference sequence). The CDR3 consists of 14 residues. The CDR3 DNA sequence: TGTGCCAGCAGTTTATCAGCGGGGGCCTACGAGCAGTACTTC. Protein: CASSLSAGAYEQYF.

The chain joins TRBV5-1 to TRBJ2-1, with TRBD2 matching over 16 bases. CDR1 and CDR2 (germline): SGHRS, YFSETQ. The CDR3 is made up of 18 amino acids. V gave up 3 bases and J gave up 3 bases; unmatched junction bases: 6. CDR3 loop: CASSSPGLAGGLYNEQFF. The CDR3 coding sequence is TGCGCCAGCAGCTCTCCGGGACTAGCGGGAGGGCTCTACAATGAGCAGTTCTTC.

The chain recombines TRBV9 with TRBJ1-4; TRBD1 might be the D (5 bases). Germline CDR1 reads SGDLS; CDR2 reads YYNGEE. Trimming pared 4 bases from V and 0 bases from J, leaving 16 bases between. The CDR3 loop spans 17 amino acids. CDR3 amino acids: CASSPRGAISTNEKLFF. As DNA, the CDR3 is TGTGCCAGCAGCCCCCGTGGGGCGATCTCAACTAATGAAAAACTGTTTTTT.

The chain carries TRBV11-3 and TRBJ2-5, with 7 positions matching TRBD2. The assigned J gene may be wrong: the sequence end matches TRBJ2-7 better. The CDR3 runs to 15 residues. Germline lookup yields CDR1 SGHNT and CDR2 YENEEA. The CDR3 here is CASSLPLADSYEQYF. The CDR3 DNA is TGTGCCAGCAGCTTGCCCCTAGCGGACTCCTACGAGCAGTACTTC.

The J gene is TRBJ2-7, the V gene TRBV5-1; D call uncertain. The CDR3 extends over 13 amino acids. Germline CDR1 is SGHRS and CDR2 is YFSETQ. The V and J ends lost 4 bases and 1 base respectively, with 9 bases between them. CDR3 protein: CASSTDGSYEQYF. The CDR3 bases are TGCGCCAGCAGCACCGACGGGTCCTACGAGCAGTACTTC.

This clone has just a few counts. The DNA of the CDR3 is TGTGCCAGCAGTCGGACAGGGGCGACCAAAAACATTCAGTACTTC. It yields the protein CASSRTGATKNIQYF. J is TRBJ2-4 and V is TRBV27, with 9 bases fitting TRBD1. CDR1 and CDR2 from the germline V gene are MNHEY and SMNVEV (reference sequence). This CDR3 has 15 amino acids. J gave up 2 bases and V 5 bases, and 4 bases lay outside the gene matches.

This rearrangement joins TRBV28 to TRBJ2-5; D might be TRBD1 (6 bases). Trimming stripped 4 bases from V and 1 base from J, with 10 bases between. The germline CDR1 and CDR2 sequences are MDHEN and SYDVKM. CDR3 length equals 14 residues. The CDR3, as DNA: TGTGCCAGCAGTTCCTCGGACAGCCAAGAGACCCAGTACTTC. Translated, it gives CASSSSDSQETQYF.

The rearrangement joins TRBV5-6 to TRBJ2-7, with TRBD2 identical over 13 bases. From germline, CDR1 is SGHDT and CDR2 YYEEEE. V lost 1 base and J lost 2; bases outside the gene matches: 0. The CDR3 consists of 15 residues. CDR3 loop: CASSLTSGRAYEQYF. CDR3 coding DNA: TGTGCCAGCAGCTTGACTAGCGGGAGGGCCTACGAGCAGTACTTC.

A word on this clone: Other DNA sequences in this sample translate to the same CDR3. The rearrangement joins TRBV28 to TRBJ2-1, with TRBD2 identical over 10 bases. This CDR3 has 15 residues. Per germline, CDR1 MDHEN and CDR2 SYDVKM. Unmatched junction bases numbered 7, after V lost 5 bases and J lost 6 bases. The CDR3 here is CASSIPGLALNEQFF. The CDR3 nucleotides are TGTGCCAGCAGTATCCCGGGACTAGCGCTCAATGAGCAGTTCTTC.

The chain combines TRBV5-4 with TRBJ2-3; 10 bases align to TRBD1. After removal of 4 bases from V and 6 bases from J, the junction contained 8 bases not matched to a gene. This CDR3 is built from 15 residues. The germline gives CDR1 SGHNT, CDR2 YYREEE (reference sequence). For the CDR3, the DNA is TGTGCCAGCAGCCGATCGACAGGGGGCTTCGATACGCAGTATTTT. Translated: CASSRSTGGFDTQYF.

CDR3 coding DNA: TGTGCCAGCAGCACCGGACAGGGGACCCAAGAGACCCAGTACTTC. Protein sequence: CASSTGQGTQETQYF. The chain joins TRBV7-7 to TRBJ2-5; the match to TRBD1 covers 9 bases. Germline loops: CDR1 SSHAT, CDR2 FNYEAQ (reference sequence). V was clipped by 5 bases and J by 1 base; unmatched bases: 5. The CDR3 is made up of 15 amino acids.

This chain links TRBV27 with TRBJ2-1; 8 positions match TRBD1. Germline assignment: CDR1 MNHEY and CDR2 SMNVEV (reference sequence). V lost 4 bases and J lost 8; bases outside the gene matches: 16. This CDR3 spans 17 amino acids. DNA for the CDR3: TGTGCCAGCAGTTCCGGGCCCGGGACAGGCTTTGTGGATGAGCAGTTCTTC. It codes for CASSSGPGTGFVDEQFF.

The chain couples TRBV5-1 to TRBJ1-3, with D perhaps TRBD1 (5 bases). Trimming removed 0 bases at V and 0 bases at J, with 13 bases between. CDR1 and CDR2 from the germline V gene are SGHRS and YFSETQ. The CDR3 is made up of 17 amino acids. The CDR3 DNA is TGCGCCAGCAGCTTGGTCGGAGGGGACCGCTCTGGAAACACCATATATTTT. Protein: CASSLVGGDRSGNTIYF.